These 25 T cell receptor beta chains originate from one sample sequenced in a study of cytomegalovirus exposure and HLA in healthy donors. Both 60 Vbeta primers and 13 Jbeta primers went into the PCR. Generated by immunoSEQ multiplex PCR, the TCRdb table keeps only in-frame clones and is missing some. Among about 110,000 clones listed, roughly four fifths were seen once. The sequencing input was PBMCs. The receptor set was obtained from a man aged 55 to 69 in good health and CMV-seronegative.

This clone was detected a few times. The chain joins TRBV7-3 to TRBJ2-1; no definite D call. The CDR3 totals 15 residues. The germline CDR1 and CDR2 sequences are SGHTA and FQGTGA. Trimming removed 5 bases at V and 5 bases at J, with 16 bases between. The CDR3 region has the DNA TGTGCCAGCAGCCCTTACGCGGCTGTTGACAATGAGCAGTTCTTC. Translation: CASSPYAAVDNEQFF.

CDR3 in amino acids: CASSKAPTNQETQYF. Here the CDR3 DNA reads TGTGCCAGCAGCAAAGCCCCGACAAACCAAGAGACCCAGTACTTC. The chain employs TRBV5-5 and TRBJ2-5, with D unresolved. There are 15 residues in the CDR3. Germline V gene lookup returns CDR1 SGHKS and CDR2 YYEKEE (reference sequence). V lost 4 bases to trimming and J lost 0 bases, with 13 bases between them.

V gene TRBV7-3 combines with J gene TRBJ2-3; 12 bases align to TRBD2. This CDR3 region has 20 residues. The V gene's germline CDR1 is SGHTA and CDR2 FQGTGA. V gave up 2 bases and J gave up 5 bases; unmatched junction bases: 17. The CDR3 loop reads CASSLAPPTGLAGGQDTQYF. The CDR3 DNA sequence: TGTGCCAGCAGCTTAGCCCCGCCGACTGGGCTAGCGGGGGGGCAAGATACGCAGTATTTT.

This clone has just a few counts. This chain links TRBV7-6 with TRBJ1-1, with a possible D match to TRBD1 (6 bases). The germline gives CDR1 SGHVS, CDR2 FNYEAQ. CDR3 length equals 13 residues. The germline V and J ends were trimmed by 5 bases and 8 bases, with 15 bases remaining between them. The CDR3: CASSLEQGTEAFF. The CDR3 DNA is TGTGCCAGCAGCCTCGAACAGGGAACCGAAGCTTTCTTT.

J is TRBJ1-2 and V is TRBV6-5, with D possibly matching TRBD1 (6 bases). From germline, CDR1 is MNHEY and CDR2 SVGAGI. Trimming left V 7 bases short and J 2 bases short, with 14 bases between. The CDR3 is 14 amino acids. The CDR3 sequence: CASTEAQGNYGYTF. The CDR3 DNA reads TGTGCCAGCACCGAGGCCCAGGGGAACTATGGCTACACCTTC.

The CDR3 bases are TGTGCCAGCAGCGCCCCGGGACAGAACACCGGGGAGCTGTTTTTT. Translation gives CASSAPGQNTGELFF. The chain recombines TRBV6-5 with TRBJ2-2; D possibly corresponds to TRBD1 (6 bases). The CDR3 spans 15 residues. V was trimmed by 6 bases and J by 1 base, leaving 12 bases between them. Germline-derived CDR1 and CDR2 are MNHEY and SVGAGI.

The J gene is TRBJ1-2, the V gene TRBV18; 7 bases align to TRBD1. The CDR3 is made up of 14 amino acids. J was trimmed by 1 base and V by 4 bases; bases with no gene match: 3. Germline lookup yields CDR1 KGHSH and CDR2 LQKENI. In nucleotides, the CDR3 is TGTGCCAGCTCACGGGACAGATTTAACTATGGCTACACCTTC. Translation: CASSRDRFNYGYTF.

This clone was seen a handful of times. V usage is TRBV5-4 and J usage is TRBJ2-3; no firm D call. CDR3 length equals 15 residues. Germline loops: CDR1 SGHNT, CDR2 YYREEE (reference sequence). V was cut by 4 bases and J by 4 bases, with 16 bases left in between. In nucleotides, the CDR3 is TGTGCCAGCAGCCCATGGAGCACTGACGCAGATACGCAGTATTTT. It codes for CASSPWSTDADTQYF.

The gene calls are TRBV7-2 and TRBJ2-7; 8 bases agree with TRBD1. The CDR3 totals 16 residues. Germline V gene data show CDR1 as SGHTA and CDR2 as FQGNSA. J lost 2 bases, V lost 5 bases, and 11 bases had no gene match. For the CDR3, the DNA is TGTGCCAGCAGCCGCCGGACAGGGCTGGTCACCTACGAGCAGTACTTC. This codes for CASSRRTGLVTYEQYF.

This clone was picked up a small number of times. The genes are TRBV11-1 and TRBJ1-6; D is possibly TRBD1 (5 bases). V was trimmed by 0 bases and J by 10 bases, leaving 10 bases between them. CDR3 length: 14 residues. The germline V gene has CDR1 SGHAT and CDR2 FQDESV (reference sequence). The CDR3 DNA sequence: TGTGCCAGCAGCTTAGCGGCAGGGAGGTCACCCCTCCACTTT. Translated: CASSLAAGRSPLHF.

The chain has TRBV7-9 and TRBJ1-2; weak D call: TRBD1 (5 bases). The CDR3 has 14 residues. With 1 base removed from V and 3 bases from J, the gap between germline ends came to 9 bases. CDR1 SEHNR and CDR2 FQNEAQ come from the germline V gene (reference sequence). CDR3 nucleotides: TGTGCCAGCAGCTTAGGTGCAGGGCACTATGGCTACACCTTC. Its protein is CASSLGAGHYGYTF.

The chain is built from TRBV27 and TRBJ1-1; 10 bases align to TRBD1. V lost 7 bases, J lost 8 bases, and 7 bases stayed unmatched. The CDR3 spans 13 residues. The germline CDR1 and CDR2 sequences are MNHEY and SMNVEV (reference sequence). The CDR3 DNA follows: TGTGCCAGCACCACCAGACAGGGGGCGGAAGCTTTCTTT. Translation: CASTTRQGAEAFF.

The V gene is TRBV7-9, the J gene TRBJ2-5, with D hard to call. V was shortened by 2 bases and J by 6 bases, with 13 bases between the two germline ends. The germline V gene has CDR1 SEHNR and CDR2 FQNEAQ (reference sequence). There are 14 residues in the CDR3. CDR3 DNA: TGTGCCAGCAGCTTATTATGGGCGCAGAAGACCCAGTACTTC. This codes for CASSLLWAQKTQYF.

The chain recombines TRBV28 with TRBJ2-3; 9 bases agree with TRBD2. Trimming removed 3 bases from V and 7 bases from J; junction bases left unmatched: 8. The CDR3 covers 15 residues. From germline, CDR1 is MDHEN and CDR2 SYDVKM. The CDR3: CASSLAGGPSHTQYF. As DNA, the CDR3 is TGTGCCAGCAGTTTGGCGGGGGGGCCTTCCCATACGCAGTATTTT.

The chain recombines TRBV7-8 with TRBJ1-2; the D gene is possibly TRBD1 (5 bases). CDR1 is SGHVS and CDR2 is FQNEAQ in the germline V gene. CDR3 size: 15 residues. V was shortened by 2 bases and J by 0 bases, with 10 bases between the two germline ends. The CDR3 loop reads CASSLSQATNYGYTF. CDR3 DNA: TGTGCCAGCAGCTTATCACAGGCCACTAACTATGGCTACACCTTC.

The rearrangement links TRBV2 to TRBJ1-1, with a weak D call TRBD1 (6 bases). Germline assignment: CDR1 SNHLY and CDR2 FYNNEI. Trimming removed 1 base from V and 1 base from J, with 13 bases in between. The CDR3 is 16 amino acids. The CDR3 protein is CASSEDLADRNTEAFF. DNA of the CDR3: TGTGCCAGCAGTGAAGATCTGGCGGACAGGAACACTGAAGCTTTCTTT.

The gene calls are TRBV7-2 and TRBJ2-7; possibly TRBD1 for D (6 bases). V gave up 5 bases and J gave up 2 bases, with 16 bases separating them. Germline CDR1 SGHTA, CDR2 FQGNSA. The CDR3 is 15 residues long. The CDR3 loop is CASSQQGLGTYEQYV. The DNA for the CDR3 is TGTGCCAGCAGCCAACAGGGTTTGGGGACCTACGAGCAGTACGTC.

The J gene is TRBJ1-2, the V gene TRBV7-9, with 12 bases that match TRBD1. Germline CDR1 and CDR2: SEHNR and FQNEAQ (reference sequence). The CDR3 is 15 residues long. After removal of 5 bases from V and 5 bases from J, the junction contained 6 bases not matched to a gene. CDR3: CASSDPGQGAYGYTF. CDR3 nucleotide sequence: TGTGCCAGCAGCGACCCGGGACAGGGGGCTTATGGCTACACCTTC.

The genes are TRBV4-1 and TRBJ2-3; TRBD2 matches at 14 bases. The CDR3 is 18 residues long. Germline loops: CDR1 MGHRA, CDR2 YSYEKL. The V and J ends lost 4 bases and 0 bases, in that order; junction bases with no gene match: 6. The CDR3 nucleotides read TGCGCCAGCAGCCTAACAGGGACTAGCGGGGGAAGCACAGATACGCAGTATTTT. This translates into CASSLTGTSGGSTDTQYF.

This sequence joins TRBV10-3 and TRBJ1-3; 7 bases map to TRBD1. The CDR3 covers 17 residues. V gave up 6 bases and J gave up 1 base; unmatched junction bases: 12. Germline CDR1 and CDR2: ENHRY and SYGVKD. This CDR3 reads CAISPKGQLESGNTIYF. The CDR3 nucleotides are TGTGCCATCAGCCCCAAGGGACAGCTCGAATCTGGAAACACCATATATTTT.

The CDR3 nucleotides read TGTGCCAGCAGTGTTGACAGGGATCAGCCCCAGCATTTT. Translation: CASSVDRDQPQHF. J is TRBJ1-5 and V is TRBV2, with 7 bases lining up with TRBD1. There are 13 residues in the CDR3. V was clipped by 4 bases and J by 5 bases; unmatched bases: 2. Germline loops: CDR1 SNHLY, CDR2 FYNNEI.

In DNA, the CDR3 is TGTGCCAGCAGCTTAGGGGACAGGGGACCTAATGAAAAACTGTTTTTT. Translating it yields CASSLGDRGPNEKLFF. This chain links TRBV7-9 with TRBJ1-4; 10 nucleotides line up with TRBD1. J lost 3 bases, V lost 1 base, and 2 bases had no gene match. The CDR3 consists of 16 residues. Germline CDR1 is SEHNR and CDR2 is FQNEAQ (reference sequence).

This chain links TRBV5-1 with TRBJ2-7; weak D call: TRBD2 (6 bases). This CDR3 has 15 residues. V was pared by 2 bases and J by 0 bases, with 12 bases between. The V gene's germline CDR1 is SGHRS and CDR2 YFSETQ. CDR3 nucleotide sequence: TGCGCCAGCAGCTTCGGGACGACTAGCTCCTACGAGCAGTACTTC. It translates to CASSFGTTSSYEQYF.

The chain links TRBV9 to TRBJ1-2; no reliable D call. V dropped 0 bases and J dropped 4 bases, with 7 bases sitting between them. CDR1 and CDR2 from the germline V gene are SGDLS and YYNGEE. This CDR3 comprises 13 residues. The CDR3 region has the DNA TGTGCCAGCAGCGTAGGGGCCGGCTATGGCTACACCTTC. Translation gives CASSVGAGYGYTF.

The chain uses TRBV9 and TRBJ1-6, with no clear D. Germline CDR1 and CDR2: SGDLS and YYNGEE. There are 16 residues in the CDR3. With 0 bases removed from V and 7 bases from J, the gap between germline ends came to 14 bases. DNA of the CDR3: TGTGCCAGCAGCGTAGATGGTTCCGGTGAAAATTCACCCCTCCACTTT. Its protein is CASSVDGSGENSPLHF.